Presented here are 15 T cell receptor beta chains from one specimen sequenced in a study of T cell responses to AZD1222 COVID-19 vaccine. Sequencing used immunoSEQ multiplex PCR; TCRdb keeps in-frame clones, though not all of them. Of 100,000 to 150,000 clones in the sample, just over 90% were seen once. Sample: peripheral blood, taken on day 0 of AZD1222 vaccination. The origin of the receptors is an adult in good health.

The V gene is TRBV7-9, the J gene TRBJ1-2; D might be TRBD1 (5 bases). The ends were cut back, 5 bases at V and 7 bases at J, with 14 bases in the middle. Germline assignment: CDR1 SEHNR and CDR2 FQNEAQ (reference sequence). The CDR3 is 13 residues long. CDR3: CASSRGDVTGYTF. CDR3 bases: TGTGCCAGCAGCCGAGGGGACGTAACTGGCTACACCTTC.

The genes are TRBV5-1 and TRBJ2-2; D could derive from TRBD1 or TRBD2 (6 bases each). This CDR3 has 15 amino acids. In germline, CDR1 is SGHRS, CDR2 YFSETQ. With 3 bases removed from V and 3 bases from J, the gap between germline ends came to 12 bases. CDR3 DNA sequence: TGCGCCAGCAGCTCGGGGGCGCGGGACACCGGGGAGCTGTTTTTT. Residues: CASSSGARDTGELFF.

The gene calls are TRBV11-2 and TRBJ2-7; D remains unclear. The CDR3 is 13 residues long. The V and J ends lost 1 base and 2 bases respectively, with 6 bases between them. The germline V gene encodes CDR1 SGHAT and CDR2 FQNNGV. In DNA, the CDR3 is TGTGCCAGCAGCTTAGGGGCCGCCTACGAGCAGTACTTC. Its translation: CASSLGAAYEQYF.

The chain links TRBV21-1 to TRBJ2-2; TRBD1 is the table's D call, not checked against the DNA. TRBV21-1 is classified as a pseudogene. CDR3 length equals 15 residues. In DNA, the CDR3 is TGTGCCAGCAGCAATCCACAGGGGAATGACGGGGAGCTGTTTTTT. Protein: CASSNPQGNDGELFF.

The chain links TRBV28 to TRBJ2-7, with 10 bases aligning to TRBD2. CDR1 and CDR2 from the germline V gene are MDHEN and SYDVKM. The CDR3 consists of 15 residues. The V segment lost 4 bases and the J segment 3 bases; nucleotides outside the gene matches: 6. CDR3 residues: CASSSASSGSYEQYF. The CDR3 DNA sequence: TGTGCCAGCAGTTCCGCGTCTAGCGGGAGCTACGAGCAGTACTTC. Drawing the rest from reference TRBV28 and TRBJ2-7, the complete variable domain is DVKVTQSSRYLVKRTGEKVFLECVQDMDHENMFWYRQDPGLGLRLIYFSYDVKMKEKGDIPEGYSVSREKKERFSLILESASTNQTSMYLCASSSASSGSYEQYFGPGTRLTVT.

The rearrangement links TRBV6-1 to TRBJ1-2; maybe TRBD1 (6 bases). V was shortened by 3 bases and J by 3 bases, with 14 bases between the two germline ends. This CDR3 is built from 15 residues. Germline CDR1 and CDR2: MNHNS and SASEGT. The CDR3 loop is CASSEPGQPYYGYTF. The CDR3 DNA reads as TGTGCCAGCAGTGAGCCTGGACAGCCTTACTATGGCTACACCTTC.

The rearrangement uses TRBV19 and TRBJ1-2; 8 bases are a match to TRBD1. The V and J ends lost 4 bases and 6 bases, in that order; junction bases with no gene match: 4. Per the germline V gene, CDR1 is LNHDA and CDR2 is SQIVND (reference sequence). The CDR3 has 13 amino acids. The CDR3 spells CASSTDRANGYTF. The CDR3 nucleotides are TGTGCCAGTAGTACGGACAGGGCTAATGGCTACACCTTC.

This rearrangement joins TRBV10-3 to TRBJ1-2, with TRBD1 matching over 9 bases. Germline V gives CDR1 ENHRY, CDR2 SYGVKD. This CDR3 contains 16 residues. Trimming at V came to 10 bases and at J to 5 bases, leaving 17 bases not matched to a gene. The chain's CDR3 is CATAGSGTGKRYGYTF. Here the CDR3 DNA reads TGTGCCACCGCGGGCTCCGGGACAGGGAAGCGGTATGGCTACACCTTC.

The chain combines TRBV7-9 with TRBJ2-3, with 10 bases matching TRBD2. J was trimmed by 2 bases and V by 1 base; bases with no gene match: 6. The germline V gene has CDR1 SEHNR and CDR2 FQNEAQ (reference sequence). This CDR3 has 17 residues. CDR3 DNA sequence: TGTGCCAGCAGCTTAGGCTTTAGCGGGAGGCACACAGATACGCAGTATTTT. Residues: CASSLGFSGRHTDTQYF.

The chain couples TRBV6-5 to TRBJ1-5; D not resolved. This CDR3 spans 15 amino acids. Germline loops: CDR1 MNHEY, CDR2 SVGAGI. V lost 6 bases, J lost 4 bases, and 16 bases lay in between. The CDR3 here is CASRPDPRGNQPQHF. Here the CDR3 DNA reads TGTGCCAGCAGACCGGACCCTCGAGGGAATCAGCCCCAGCATTTT.

The CDR3 here is CASSLKQGGNSPLHF. The CDR3 nucleotides read TGTGCCAGCAGCTTAAAACAGGGTGGCAATTCACCCCTCCACTTT. The rearrangement uses TRBV11-3 and TRBJ1-6, with a possible D match to TRBD1 (6 bases). The V gene's germline CDR1 is SGHNT and CDR2 YENEEA. V shed 2 bases and J shed 7 bases, with 12 bases lying between them. The CDR3 runs to 15 residues.

For this clone: This CDR3 is also generated by other DNA sequences in the sample. The chain recombines TRBV18 with TRBJ1-5; D is unclear. Trimming cost V 2 bases and J 3 bases, with 5 bases left between them. The CDR3 has 13 residues. Germline V lookup: CDR1 KGHSH, CDR2 LQKENI. The DNA of the CDR3 is TGTGCCAGCTCACCAGGGTCCAATCAGCCCCAGCATTTT. Protein: CASSPGSNQPQHF.

V is TRBV3-1 (or the pseudogene TRBV3-2) and J is TRBJ2-3; no firm D call. The V gene lost 0 bases and the J gene lost 6 bases, with 7 bases spanning the gap. The germline CDR1 and CDR2 sequences are LGHDT and YNNKEL (reference sequence). The CDR3 consists of 13 residues. CDR3 protein: CASSQESYDTQYF. In nucleotides, the CDR3 is TGTGCCAGCAGCCAAGAATCCTATGATACGCAGTATTTT.

The chain joins TRBV28 to TRBJ1-2, with D tentatively TRBD1 (6 bases). The CDR3 loop spans 16 amino acids. Trimming took 2 bases from V and 8 from J, leaving 21 bases between them. Germline V lookup: CDR1 MDHEN, CDR2 SYDVKM. CDR3 sequence: CASSLRGGAPVYGYTF. The CDR3 nucleotides read TGTGCCAGCAGTTTAAGAGGGGGGGCGCCTGTGTACGGCTACACCTTC.

This clone was detected once. The rearrangement joins TRBV9 to TRBJ1-3; D remains unclear. This CDR3 has 15 residues. Germline assignment: CDR1 SGDLS and CDR2 YYNGEE. Trimming took off 0 bases at V and 0 bases at J, with 7 bases between the two ends. CDR3 in amino acids: CASSVDLLSGNTIYF. CDR3 nucleotides: TGTGCCAGCAGCGTAGACCTCCTCTCTGGAAACACCATATATTTT. Combining the CDR3 with reference TRBV9 and TRBJ1-3 gives the whole variable domain DSGVTQTPKHLITATGQRVTLRCSPRSGDLSVYWYQQSLDQGLQFLIQYYNGEERAKGNILERFSAQQFPDLHSELNLSSLELGDSALYFCASSVDLLSGNTIYFGEGSWLTVV.